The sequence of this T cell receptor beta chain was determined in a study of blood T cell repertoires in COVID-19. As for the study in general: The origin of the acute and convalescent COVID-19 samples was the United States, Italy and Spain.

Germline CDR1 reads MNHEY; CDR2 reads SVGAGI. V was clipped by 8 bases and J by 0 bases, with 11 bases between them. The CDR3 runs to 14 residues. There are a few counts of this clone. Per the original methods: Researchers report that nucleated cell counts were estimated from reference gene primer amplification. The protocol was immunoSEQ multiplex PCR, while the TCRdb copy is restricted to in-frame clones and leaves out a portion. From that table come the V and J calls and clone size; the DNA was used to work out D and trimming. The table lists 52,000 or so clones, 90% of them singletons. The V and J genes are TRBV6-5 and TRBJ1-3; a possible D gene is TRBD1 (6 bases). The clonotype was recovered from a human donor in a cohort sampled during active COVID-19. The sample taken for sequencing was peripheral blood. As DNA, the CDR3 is TGTGCCAGCCTCCGGGACAACTCTGGAAACACCATATATTTT. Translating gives CASLRDNSGNTIYF.